The entry below gives a single T cell receptor beta chain sequence along with its context. This clone has only a few counts. Its antigen is still unknown. The sample holds no much larger clone one base away, and base qualities are not on file. A distance of 8 bases separates the germline ends of V and J, which lose 5 bases and 5 bases respectively. From its cysteine to its phenylalanine, the CDR3 spans 12 amino acids. Of all the DNA, just the CDR3 is kept, 36 bases in frame from base 1. The germline V gene (reference sequence) gives CDR1 as SEHNR and CDR2 as FQNEAQ. The record originates from a study of beta chain features in type 1 diabetes (dated by TCRdb to the late 2010s). Some background on the complete study: Mean age, gender distribution, total cell number and subset yield were not different between patients and healthy donors. Across all samples, 107,917,701 sorted cells were examined, and cell number per subset correlated strongly with RNA yield. In the study, TCRB repertoires of sorted circulating CD4+ T cell subsets from recently diagnosed type 1 diabetes patients were compared with those of matched healthy donors. Whereas all 30 or so donors provided naive and central memory subsets, regulatory and stem cell-like memory subsets were isolated from just 8 patients and roughly eight healthy donors. What the study reported, not specific to this receptor: Because cDNA rather than genomic DNA was sequenced, highly expressing activated cells could have been over-represented, although no difference in activation and CD3 levels was found between groups. Type 1 diabetes patients showed a moderate but significant shortening of TCRB CDR3 length in all four CD4+ subsets. Because the HLA sub-analyses included only small numbers of individuals, any influence of HLA type on TCRB rearrangement was left unresolved. Naive, central memory and regulatory TCRB repertoires appeared to be more alike among patients than among healthy donors. Patients with type 1 diabetes made fewer insertions and deleted more nucleotides at VDJ recombination sites, implying thymic rearrangement abnormalities. PCR might favor shorter templates, but patient and control samples were amplified and corrected together, so any skew would affect both groups equally.

From each donor, a single peripheral blood sample of around 0.12 L on average was drawn into heparinised tubes. Naive, central memory, regulatory and stem cell-like memory CD4+ T cells were sorted on a BD FACSAria II using a panel including CD45RO, CCR7, CD25, CD127, CD95 and CD27. All sorted populations exceeded 95% purity. PBMCs were isolated right away by Lymphoprep density gradient centrifugation and were stained directly, without culture. So that batch effects would be minimized, each experiment stained and sorted samples in pairs, pairing one healthy donor with one patient. The entire isolated RNA was reverse transcribed using the High Capacity cDNA Reverse Transcription Kit, and thus expressed TCRB transcripts were sequenced. Deep immunoSEQ sequencing was performed on naive, central memory and regulatory T cell samples, with an average of approximately 3.9 million total reads per sample. Sorted cells were lysed in RLT buffer, and RNA was extracted using DNase-treated RNeasy Micro or Mini kits according to cell number. To prevent cross-contamination, each cell subset was processed individually, whereas patient and healthy donor samples were processed jointly. TCRB sequences were amplified from cDNA with the immunoSEQ multiplex PCR, producing 87-bp fragments spanning the CDR3 region. Amplicons were sequenced on the Illumina HiSeq platform. Per the source publication's procedure: Synthetic template baselines were used to correct PCR bias computationally, reads within Hamming distance 2 were collapsed, and singletons that could not be merged were discarded. By aligning reads against IMGT, V, D and J genes, CDR3 length, and insertions or deletions at six rearrangement sites were assigned. Within each subset, clonotype counts were normalized to the number of sorted cells before true diversity and Gini coefficients were calculated with the tcR R package. Repertoire sharing was quantified using the overlap coefficient calculated on TCRB nucleotide sequences. Out-of-frame TCRB sequences from naive cells were analyzed as a proxy for the pre-selection repertoire. TCRdb took this table from immuneACCESS and kept in-frame rearrangements with V and J called. Such tables lack part of the clones; where checked against another copy, unresolved V genes explain under half of the gap, and the rest is unexplained. The V and J calls and clone size were taken over from that table, and D and trimming were inferred from the DNA. Here the sample has some 400,000 clones; more than 13% occur a single time. The ten largest clones add up to 0.019% of the sample.

Material for sequencing was naive CD4+ T cells from blood. Explained via the paper, the cell subset or site label denotes: true naive CD4+ T cells. The sequence links TRBV7-9 to TRBJ2-3; the D segment cannot be called with confidence. The source is a woman between 18 and 29 years old in good health. The CDR3 here reads CASSPQLDTQYF. The sequenced DNA: TGTGCCAGCAGCCCCCAGTTAGATACGCAGTATTTT. Supplemented by the reference TRBV7-9 and TRBJ2-3 proteins around the CDR3, the complete variable domain is DTGVSQNPRHKITKRGQNVTFRCDPISEHNRLYWYRQTLGQGPEFLTYFQNEAQLEKSRLLSDRFSAERPKGSFSTLEIQRTEQGDSAMYLCASSPQLDTQYFGPGTRLTVL.